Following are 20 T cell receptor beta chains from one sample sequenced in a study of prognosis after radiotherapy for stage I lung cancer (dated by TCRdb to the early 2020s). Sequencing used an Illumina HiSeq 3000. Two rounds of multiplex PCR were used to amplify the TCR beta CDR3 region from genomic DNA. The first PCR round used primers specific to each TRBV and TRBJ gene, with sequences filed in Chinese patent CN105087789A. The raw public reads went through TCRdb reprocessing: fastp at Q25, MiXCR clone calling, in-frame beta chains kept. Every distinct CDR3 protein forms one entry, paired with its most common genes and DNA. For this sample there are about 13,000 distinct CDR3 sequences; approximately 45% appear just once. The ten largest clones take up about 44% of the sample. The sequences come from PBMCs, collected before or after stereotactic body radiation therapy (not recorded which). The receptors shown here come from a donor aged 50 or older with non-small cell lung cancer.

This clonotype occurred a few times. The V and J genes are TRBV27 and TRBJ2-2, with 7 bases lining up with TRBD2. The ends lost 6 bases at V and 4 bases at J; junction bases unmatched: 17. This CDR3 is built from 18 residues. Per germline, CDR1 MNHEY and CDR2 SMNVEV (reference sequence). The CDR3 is CASSPGLGGLEITGELFF. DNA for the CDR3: TGTGCCAGCAGCCCCGGACTTGGAGGACTAGAGATCACCGGGGAGCTGTTTTTT.

The CDR3 loop is CASSENSDVDTQYF. The CDR3 nucleotides are TGTGCCAGCAGTGAGAATAGCGACGTGGATACGCAGTATTTT. The chain couples TRBV6-1 to TRBJ2-3; the D gene is possibly TRBD2 (5 bases). CDR1 and CDR2 (germline): MNHNS, SASEGT. V was trimmed by 3 bases and J by 6 bases, leaving 13 bases between them. The CDR3 is 14 residues long.

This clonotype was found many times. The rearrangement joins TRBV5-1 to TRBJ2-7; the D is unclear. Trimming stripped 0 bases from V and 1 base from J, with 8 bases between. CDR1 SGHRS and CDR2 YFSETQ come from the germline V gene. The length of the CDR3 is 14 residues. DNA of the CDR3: TGCGCCAGCAGCTTGGTAGGTCAGTCCTACGAGCAGTACTTC. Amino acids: CASSLVGQSYEQYF.

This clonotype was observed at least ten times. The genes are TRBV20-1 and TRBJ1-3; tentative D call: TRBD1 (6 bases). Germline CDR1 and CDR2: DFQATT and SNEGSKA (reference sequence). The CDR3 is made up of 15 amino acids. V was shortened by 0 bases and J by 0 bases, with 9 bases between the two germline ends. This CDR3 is CSAREQGYSGNTIYF. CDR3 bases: TGCAGTGCTAGAGAACAGGGATACTCTGGAAACACCATATATTTT.

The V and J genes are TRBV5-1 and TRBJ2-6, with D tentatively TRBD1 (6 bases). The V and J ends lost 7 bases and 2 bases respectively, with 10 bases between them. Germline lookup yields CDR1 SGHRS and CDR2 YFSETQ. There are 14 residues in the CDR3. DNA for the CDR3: TGCGCCAGCCAACAGGGAACTGGGGCCAACGTCCTGACTTTC. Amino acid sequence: CASQQGTGANVLTF.

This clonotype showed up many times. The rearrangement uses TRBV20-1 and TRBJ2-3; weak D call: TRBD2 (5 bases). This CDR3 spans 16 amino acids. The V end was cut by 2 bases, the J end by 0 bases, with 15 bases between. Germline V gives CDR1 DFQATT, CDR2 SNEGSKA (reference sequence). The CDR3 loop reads CSARWSPGSSTDTQYF. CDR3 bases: TGCAGTGCTAGATGGTCTCCGGGATCTAGCACAGATACGCAGTATTTT.

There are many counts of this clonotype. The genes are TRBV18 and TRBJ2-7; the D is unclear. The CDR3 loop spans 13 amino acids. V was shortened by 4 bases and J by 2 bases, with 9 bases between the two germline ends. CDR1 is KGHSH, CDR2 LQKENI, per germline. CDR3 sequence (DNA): TGTGCCAGCTCACAGGGATTTGCCTACGAGCAGTACTTC. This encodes CASSQGFAYEQYF.

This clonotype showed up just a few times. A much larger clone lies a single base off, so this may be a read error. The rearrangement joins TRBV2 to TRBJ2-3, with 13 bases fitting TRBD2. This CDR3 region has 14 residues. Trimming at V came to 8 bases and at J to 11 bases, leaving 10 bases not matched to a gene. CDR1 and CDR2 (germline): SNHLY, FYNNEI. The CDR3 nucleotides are TGTGCCAGCGCCGGACTAGCGGGGGTCAATATGCAGTATTTT. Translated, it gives CASAGLAGVNMQYF.

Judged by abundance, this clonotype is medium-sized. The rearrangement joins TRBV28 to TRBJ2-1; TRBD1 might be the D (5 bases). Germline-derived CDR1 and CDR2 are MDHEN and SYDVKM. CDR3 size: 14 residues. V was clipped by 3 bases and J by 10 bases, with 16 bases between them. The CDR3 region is CASSFLQITGEQFF. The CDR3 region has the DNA TGTGCCAGCAGTTTTCTCCAGATAACAGGAGAGCAGTTCTTC.

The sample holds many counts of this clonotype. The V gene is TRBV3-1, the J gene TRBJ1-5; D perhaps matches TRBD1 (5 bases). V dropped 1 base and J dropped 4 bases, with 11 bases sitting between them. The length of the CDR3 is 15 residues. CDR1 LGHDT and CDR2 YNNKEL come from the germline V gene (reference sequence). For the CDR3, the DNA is TGTGCCAGCAGCCAAGCGTCCGAGGGGAATCAGCCCCAGCATTTT. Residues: CASSQASEGNQPQHF.

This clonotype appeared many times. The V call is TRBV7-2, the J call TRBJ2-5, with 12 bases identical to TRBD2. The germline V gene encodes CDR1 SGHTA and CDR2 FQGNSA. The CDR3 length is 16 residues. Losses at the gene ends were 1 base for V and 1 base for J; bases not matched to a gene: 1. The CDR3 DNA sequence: TGTGCCAGCAGCTTAGGACTAGCGGGGGCCCAAGAGACCCAGTACTTC. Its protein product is CASSLGLAGAQETQYF. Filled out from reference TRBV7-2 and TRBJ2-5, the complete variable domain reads GAGVSQSPSNKVTEKGKDVELRCDPISGHTALYWYRQSLGQGLEFLIYFQGNSAPDKSGLPSDRFSAERTGGSVSTLTIQRTQQEDSAVYLCASSLGLAGAQETQYFGPGTRLLVL.

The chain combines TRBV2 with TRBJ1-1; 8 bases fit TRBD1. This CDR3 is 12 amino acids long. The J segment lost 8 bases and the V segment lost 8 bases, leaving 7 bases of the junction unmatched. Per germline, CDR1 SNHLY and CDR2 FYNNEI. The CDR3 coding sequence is TGTGCCAGCGACAGGGGAGATCGCGAAGCTTTCTTT. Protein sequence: CASDRGDREAFF.

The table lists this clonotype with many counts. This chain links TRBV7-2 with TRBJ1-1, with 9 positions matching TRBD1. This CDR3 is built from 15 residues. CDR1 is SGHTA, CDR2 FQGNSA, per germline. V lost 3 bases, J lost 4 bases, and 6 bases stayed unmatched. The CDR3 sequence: CASSFHRGRITEAFF. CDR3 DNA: TGTGCCAGCAGCTTTCACAGGGGGCGGATCACTGAAGCTTTCTTT.

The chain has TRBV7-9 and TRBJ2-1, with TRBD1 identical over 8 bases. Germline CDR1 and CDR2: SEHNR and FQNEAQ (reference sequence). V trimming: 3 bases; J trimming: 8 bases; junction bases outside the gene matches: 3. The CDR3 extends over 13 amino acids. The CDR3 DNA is TGTGCCAGCAGCTTTGCAGGGGGCGATGAGCAGTTCTTC. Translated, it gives CASSFAGGDEQFF.

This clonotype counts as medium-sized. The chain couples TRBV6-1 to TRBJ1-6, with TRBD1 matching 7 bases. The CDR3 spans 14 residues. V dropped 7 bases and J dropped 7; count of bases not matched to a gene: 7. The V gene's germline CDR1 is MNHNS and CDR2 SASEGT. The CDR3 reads CASTVTGDNSPLHF. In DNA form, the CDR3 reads TGTGCCAGCACGGTAACAGGGGACAATTCACCCCTCCACTTT.

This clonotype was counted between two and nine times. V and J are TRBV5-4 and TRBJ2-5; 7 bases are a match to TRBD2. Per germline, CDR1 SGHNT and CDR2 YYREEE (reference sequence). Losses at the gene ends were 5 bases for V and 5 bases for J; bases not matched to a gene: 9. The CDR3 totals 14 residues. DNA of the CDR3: TGTGCCAGCAGAAGATTCACTAGCGACGAGACCCAGTACTTC. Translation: CASRRFTSDETQYF.

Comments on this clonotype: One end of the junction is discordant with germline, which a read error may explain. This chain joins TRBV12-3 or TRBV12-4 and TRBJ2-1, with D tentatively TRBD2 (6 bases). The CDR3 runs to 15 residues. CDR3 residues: CASRPVVAVKGEHFF. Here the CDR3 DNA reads TGTGCCAGCAGGCCCGTGGTAGCGGTAAAGGGTGAGCATTTCTTC.

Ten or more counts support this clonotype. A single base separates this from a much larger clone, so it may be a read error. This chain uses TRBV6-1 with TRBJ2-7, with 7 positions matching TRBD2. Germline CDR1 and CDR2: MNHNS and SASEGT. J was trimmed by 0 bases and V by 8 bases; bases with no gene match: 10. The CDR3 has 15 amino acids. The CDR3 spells CASWCTSASSYEQYF. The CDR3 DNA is TGTGCCAGCTGGTGTACTAGCGCGAGCTCCTACGAGCAGTACTTC.

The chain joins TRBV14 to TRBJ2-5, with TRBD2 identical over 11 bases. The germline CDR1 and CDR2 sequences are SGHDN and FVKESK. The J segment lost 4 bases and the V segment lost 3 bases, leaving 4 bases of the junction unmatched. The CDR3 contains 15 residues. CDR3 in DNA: TGTGCCAGCAGCCAGGGACTAGCGGTGTCAGAGACCCAGTACTTC. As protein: CASSQGLAVSETQYF.

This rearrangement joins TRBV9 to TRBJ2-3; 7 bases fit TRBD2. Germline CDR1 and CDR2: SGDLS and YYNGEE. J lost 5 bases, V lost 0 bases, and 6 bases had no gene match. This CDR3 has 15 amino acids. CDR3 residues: CASSVEGRERDTQYF. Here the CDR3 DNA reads TGTGCCAGCAGCGTAGAGGGGCGGGAGAGAGATACGCAGTATTTT.